This passage covers 15 T cell receptor beta chains from one sample sequenced in a study of blood T cells in healthy people across ages. Primers used in a second PCR of roughly 6 to 11 cycles were a sample-barcoded 5' primer and a J-beta primer mix. TCRdb itself ran the 5' RACE reads through MiXCR, one entry per CDR3 protein. The sample contains over 500,000 distinct CDR3 sequences, about 29% of which appear only once. This same sample was also part of a study on T cells of mothers and their children.

Source material: blood. The receptors were sampled from a boy aged 2 to 10 in good health.

This clonotype has ten or more counts. This chain uses TRBV28 with TRBJ2-3, with unresolved D. V shed 2 bases and J shed 5 bases, with 5 bases lying between them. The CDR3 spans 12 residues. Germline-derived CDR1 and CDR2 are MDHEN and SYDVKM. The CDR3 is CASSLGEDTQYF. In DNA, the CDR3 is TGTGCCAGCAGTTTAGGCGAAGATACGCAGTATTTT.

The V and J genes are TRBV29-1 and TRBJ1-1; TRBD1 agrees at 7 bases. The ends lost 5 bases at V and 4 bases at J; junction bases unmatched: 10. Per germline, CDR1 SQVTM and CDR2 ANQGSEA. CDR3 size: 14 residues. This CDR3 reads CSVPRQGGSTEAFF. The CDR3 nucleotides are TGCAGCGTTCCCCGACAGGGTGGGAGCACTGAAGCTTTCTTT.

The chain joins TRBV20-1 to TRBJ1-1; D not certain. Germline CDR1 DFQATT, CDR2 SNEGSKA (reference sequence). The CDR3 runs 10 residues. V lost 5 bases and J 1 base, leaving 2 bases between the germline ends. CDR3 loop: CSAANTEAFF. The DNA for the CDR3 is TGCAGTGCTGCGAACACTGAAGCTTTCTTT.

To note about this clonotype: A much bigger clone sits one base away, suggesting this may be a read error. CDR3 region: CASSLGQDPYEQYF. The CDR3 region has the DNA TGCGCCAGCAGCTTGGGACAGGACCCCTACGAGCAGTACTTC. V and J are TRBV5-1 and TRBJ2-5; D is perhaps TRBD1 (6 bases). The tail of the sequence fits TRBJ2-7 better, so the J call may be wrong. Germline V gene sequence: CDR1 SGHRS, CDR2 YFSETQ. This CDR3 has 14 residues.

A few counts support this clonotype. The V call is TRBV20-1, the J call TRBJ2-7, with 11 nucleotides matching TRBD2. Germline V gives CDR1 DFQATT, CDR2 SNEGSKA (reference sequence). The CDR3 runs to 14 residues. V lost 6 bases to trimming and J lost 4 bases; unmatched junction nucleotides: 8. CDR3 sequence: CSAVTSGGLYEQYF. CDR3 nucleotides: TGCAGTGCCGTTACTAGCGGGGGACTTTACGAGCAGTACTTC.

This clonotype has only a few counts. The chain combines TRBV6-2 or TRBV6-3 with TRBJ1-1; D gene uncertain. The germline V gene encodes CDR1 MNHEY and CDR2 SVGEGT. The V end lost 1 base, the J end lost 1 base, and 13 bases lay between the germline ends. This CDR3 is 16 amino acids long. The DNA of the CDR3 is TGTGCCAGCAGTTACTGGGCTAGCAGTCAGAACACTGAAGCTTTCTTT. Translated: CASSYWASSQNTEAFF.

The rearrangement joins TRBV12-3 or TRBV12-4 to TRBJ2-7; no firm D call. The CDR3 covers 14 residues. The V gene lost 1 base and the J gene lost 0 bases, with 7 bases spanning the gap. The DNA of the CDR3 is TGTGCCAGCAGTTTAGGGGGTAACTCCTACGAGCAGTACGTC. Translation: CASSLGGNSYEQYV.

The gene calls are TRBV30 and TRBJ2-3; the D gene is possibly TRBD1 (6 bases). The length of the CDR3 is 13 residues. Per the germline V gene, CDR1 is GTSNPN and CDR2 is SVGIG (reference sequence). The chain's CDR3 is CADSRGDTDTQYF. The CDR3 nucleotides are TGTGCGGACTCCAGGGGAGACACAGATACGCAGTATTTT.

V and J are TRBV9 and TRBJ2-1; D is possibly TRBD1 or TRBD2 (6 bases each). Germline V gene data show CDR1 as SGDLS and CDR2 as YYNGEE. The CDR3 sequence is 17 residues long. V was clipped by 4 bases and J by 0 bases, with 17 bases between them. In DNA, the CDR3 is TGTGCCAGCAGCTTCTCCGAGGGGGGCGTCTCCTACAATGAGCAGTTCTTC. Its protein product is CASSFSEGGVSYNEQFF. Full variable domain (rest looked up from reference TRBV9 and TRBJ2-1): DSGVTQTPKHLITATGQRVTLRCSPRSGDLSVYWYQQSLDQGLQFLIQYYNGEERAKGNILERFSAQQFPDLHSELNLSSLELGDSALYFCASSFSEGGVSYNEQFFGPGTRLTVL.

The chain combines TRBV7-2 with TRBJ2-2, with D perhaps being TRBD1 or TRBD2 (5 bases each). The V end was cut by 0 bases, the J end by 4 bases, with 12 bases between. Germline CDR1 SGHTA, CDR2 FQGNSA. The CDR3 is 16 amino acids. The CDR3 here is CASSLAPMGVTGELFF. As DNA, the CDR3 is TGTGCCAGCAGCTTAGCCCCTATGGGGGTCACCGGGGAGCTGTTTTTT.

This chain connects TRBV7-9 to TRBJ2-3, with 8 bases identical to TRBD2. Germline lookup yields CDR1 SEHNR and CDR2 FQNEAQ (reference sequence). The CDR3 is made up of 16 amino acids. Trimming removed 5 bases from V and 4 bases from J; junction bases left unmatched: 11. CDR3 amino acids: CASSPIAGSVADTQYF. CDR3 nucleotides: TGTGCCAGCAGCCCAATAGCGGGATCAGTTGCAGATACGCAGTATTTT.

This clonotype was counted at least ten times. V usage is TRBV4-2 and J usage is TRBJ2-7; 7 bases agree with TRBD2. The CDR3 loop spans 14 amino acids. Losses at the gene ends were 5 bases for V and 0 bases for J; bases not matched to a gene: 4. The germline gives CDR1 LGHNA, CDR2 YNFKEQ. As DNA, the CDR3 is TGTGCCAGCAGCGCTCGACTAGCCTCCTACGAGCAGTACTTC. Its protein is CASSARLASYEQYF.

The rearrangement links TRBV3-1 to TRBJ1-2, with 7 bases fitting TRBD1. V lost 1 base to trimming and J lost 4 bases; unmatched junction nucleotides: 6. Per germline, CDR1 LGHDT and CDR2 YNNKEL (reference sequence). CDR3 length equals 15 residues. Written as DNA, the CDR3 is TGTGCCAGCAGCCAAGGGAACAGGGGTGTCTATGGCTACACCTTC. Residues: CASSQGNRGVYGYTF.

The V gene is TRBV10-3, the J gene TRBJ2-7; TRBD2 agrees at 7 bases. Germline CDR1 is ENHRY and CDR2 is SYGVKD. The CDR3 covers 17 residues. Trimming cost V 0 bases and J 3 bases; bases outside gene matches: 11. The CDR3 DNA follows: TGTGCCATCAGTGAGTCCCCTATGGACGGGAGGTACTACGAGCAGTACTTC. It translates to CAISESPMDGRYYEQYF.

The chain is built from TRBV20-1 and TRBJ2-1, with 7 nucleotides matching TRBD1. J lost 6 bases, V lost 5 bases, and 10 bases had no gene match. Per the germline V gene, CDR1 is DFQATT and CDR2 is SNEGSKA (reference sequence). The CDR3 is made up of 14 amino acids. This chain's CDR3 is CSAAYRGPSNEQFF. The DNA for the CDR3 is TGCAGTGCTGCTTACAGGGGTCCGTCCAATGAGCAGTTCTTC.